The sequence of this TCR beta chain was determined in a study of cytomegalovirus exposure and HLA in healthy donors. Overall study results and limits: CMV serostatus was the sole immune exposure data available. A list of 150 or so TCR beta chains associated with cytomegalovirus was given.

Germline loops: CDR1 MGHRA, CDR2 YSYEKL. CDR3 length equals 17 residues. V shed 1 base, J shed 1 base, and the junction held 9 bases outside the gene matches. A remark on this clone: The target antigen is unknown.

It was with 60 Vbeta and 13 Jbeta primers that the PCR ran. Here immunoSEQ multiplex PCR was the method, and the copy in TCRdb shows in-frame clones only, minus some. The data contain about 190,000 clones, roughly 77% of them singletons. The rearrangement links TRBV4-1 to TRBJ1-2; TRBD1 agrees at 7 bases. Sequencing was performed on PBMCs. The sequence came from a woman aged 25 to 39 in good health and CMV-seropositive. The CDR3 sequence is CASSQGGLGTVNYGYTF. The CDR3 DNA follows: TGCGCCAGCAGCCAAGGGGGGCTAGGGACAGTTAACTATGGCTACACCTTC.